This is a list of T cell receptor beta chains from one sample in a study of blood T cell repertoires in COVID-19. Sequenced by immunoSEQ multiplex PCR; TCRdb stores in-frame clones only, minus some. In the table there are fewer than 300,000 clones, roughly four fifths of which are singletons. The specimen was peripheral blood. These TCRs come from an older person with COVID-19, enrolled during active disease. CDR3s include the opening cysteine and the closing phenylalanine or tryptophan. D genes are given only for firm matches. Where a row states a size, it is once, few, many or the class of an expanded clone; other rows omit it.

j_call clone_size d_call v_call cdr3_aa cdr3_nt
TRBJ1-1 once NA TRBV5-4 CASSLGATYTEAFF TGTGCCAGCAGCTTGGGGGCTACGTACACTGAAGCTTTCTTT
TRBJ2-7 NA NA TRBV7-3 CASSLYPAYEQYF TGTGCCAGCAGCTTATATCCGGCCTACGAGCAGTACTTC
TRBJ1-5 NA NA TRBV7-8 CASSFAVWTDRTSNQPQHF TGTGCCAGCAGCTTTGCCGTGTGGACAGATAGAACTAGCAATCAGCCCCAGCATTTT
TRBJ1-3 NA NA TRBV5-6 CASSLTVTGNTIYF TGTGCCAGCAGCTTGACGGTAACTGGAAACACCATATATTTT
TRBJ2-2 NA TRBD1 TRBV5-1 CASSLSGQGYTGELFF TGCGCCAGCAGCTTGTCAGGACAGGGATACACCGGGGAGCTGTTTTTT
TRBJ1-6 NA TRBD1 TRBV7-2 CASSEGTGHNSPLHF TGTGCCAGCAGCGAGGGGACAGGGCATAATTCACCCCTCCACTTT
TRBJ1-2 NA NA TRBV10-3 CAISEGLTRDGYTF TGTGCCATCAGTGAGGGATTAACCAGGGATGGCTACACCTTC
TRBJ2-1 NA NA TRBV19 CASSILRGPSYNEQFF TGTGCCAGTAGTATCTTGCGGGGCCCCTCCTACAATGAGCAGTTCTTC
TRBJ1-2 NA NA TRBV28 CASSLPGQPNYGYTF TGTGCCAGCAGTTTACCTGGACAACCGAACTATGGCTACACCTTC
TRBJ1-2 NA NA TRBV30 CAWSQTRDTYGYTF TGTGCCTGGTCCCAAACCCGGGACACCTATGGCTACACCTTC
TRBJ1-1 few TRBD1 TRBV27 CASGQYRGTGTEAFF TGTGCCAGCGGCCAGTACAGGGGGACCGGAACTGAAGCTTTCTTT
TRBJ2-3 NA TRBD2 TRBV29-1 CSVEGAGGPSDTQYF TGCAGCGTTGAAGGAGCGGGAGGGCCCTCAGATACGCAGTATTTT
TRBJ2-5 NA NA TRBV27 CASSFYGVQETQYF TGTGCCAGCAGTTTCTACGGGGTACAAGAGACCCAGTACTTC
TRBJ2-7 NA NA TRBV28 CASSFSSSYEQYF TGTGCCAGCAGTTTTTCCAGCTCCTACGAGCAGTACTTC
TRBJ1-5 NA TRBD1 TRBV27 CASSLNRGQPQHF TGTGCCAGCAGTTTAAACAGGGGCCAGCCCCAGCATTTT
TRBJ1-4 once NA TRBV4-1 CASSQDVRGWEKLFF TGCGCCAGCAGCCAAGATGTCAGGGGCTGGGAAAAACTGTTTTTT
TRBJ1-1 NA TRBD1 TRBV7-2 CASSPGQMGVTEAFF TGTGCCAGCAGCCCGGGACAGATGGGGGTCACTGAAGCTTTCTTT
TRBJ2-7 NA NA TRBV28 CASSWDLRSGATYEQYF TGTGCCAGCAGTTGGGACCTCCGTTCGGGAGCCACCTACGAGCAGTACTTC
TRBJ1-1 NA NA TRBV18 CASSLEQSTEAFF TGTGCCAGCTCACTCGAACAGAGCACTGAAGCTTTCTTT
TRBJ2-7 NA NA TRBV6-2/TRBV6-3 CASSYLQGGLEQYF TGTGCCAGCAGTTACTTGCAAGGGGGTCTGGAGCAGTACTTC
TRBJ2-7 NA NA TRBV5-1 CASSWGGGSGHEQYF TGCGCCAGCAGCTGGGGAGGGGGAAGCGGCCACGAGCAGTACTTC
TRBJ2-1 NA NA TRBV6-2/TRBV6-3 CASSYSSNNEQFF TGTGCCAGCAGTTACTCGTCTAACAATGAGCAGTTCTTC
TRBJ2-7 NA TRBD2 TRBV12-3/TRBV12-4 CATAWTSDYEQYF TGTGCCACCGCATGGACTAGCGACTACGAGCAGTACTTC
TRBJ2-7 few NA TRBV7-2 CASSLIAGTYEQYF TGTGCCAGCAGCTTAATTGCAGGAACCTACGAGCAGTACTTC
TRBJ2-1 NA NA TRBV5-4 CASSFGGNSYNEQFF TGTGCCAGCAGCTTCGGCGGGAACTCCTACAATGAGCAGTTCTTC
TRBJ2-2 NA TRBD1 TRBV30 CASGQGLGGELFF TGTGCCTCGGGACAGGGGTTGGGCGGGGAGCTGTTTTTT
TRBJ2-1 NA TRBD2 TRBV9 CASSPRTSGSNEQFF TGTGCCAGCAGCCCGAGGACTAGCGGGTCGAATGAGCAGTTCTTC
TRBJ2-7 NA TRBD2 TRBV5-1 CASSSQTSGGLYEQYF TGCGCCAGCAGCTCCCAGACTAGCGGAGGCCTATACGAGCAGTACTTC
TRBJ2-3 once NA TRBV19 CASSSRTAHSTDTQYF TGTGCCAGTAGTTCTCGGACAGCTCACAGCACAGATACGCAGTATTTT
TRBJ1-4 NA NA TRBV20-1 CSASRTATNEKLFF TGCAGTGCTAGTAGGACAGCAACTAATGAAAAACTGTTTTTT
TRBJ2-7 NA TRBD1 TRBV19 CASSSAGTGGAEQYF TGTGCCAGTAGTTCAGCCGGGACAGGGGGCGCCGAGCAGTACTTC
TRBJ2-5 NA NA TRBV7-2 CASSLALGAEETQYF TGTGCCAGCAGCTTAGCACTGGGGGCGGAAGAGACCCAGTACTTC
TRBJ2-3 NA NA TRBV5-1 CASSLEGLGTDTQYF TGCGCCAGCAGCTTGGAGGGACTTGGCACAGATACGCAGTATTTT
TRBJ2-1 NA NA TRBV4-3 CASSQDGVVEQFF TGCGCCAGCAGCCAAGACGGGGTAGTTGAGCAGTTCTTC
TRBJ2-1 NA NA TRBV11-2 CASSLAGWANEQFF TGTGCCAGCAGCTTAGCGGGGTGGGCGAATGAGCAGTTCTTC
TRBJ2-6 NA NA TRBV14 CASSQVSGFGANVLTF TGTGCCAGCAGCCAAGTCAGCGGGTTTGGGGCCAACGTCCTGACTTTC
TRBJ1-4 few TRBD1 TRBV6-5 CASRRQGEEGKLFF TGTGCCAGCAGGAGACAGGGAGAGGAAGGAAAACTGTTTTTT
TRBJ1-5 NA TRBD1 TRBV6-5 CASSYSDRASQPQHF TGTGCCAGCAGTTACTCCGACAGGGCCAGTCAGCCCCAGCATTTT
TRBJ2-1 NA TRBD2 TRBV27 CASLSLGLAGNEQFF TGTGCCAGCTTATCTCTGGGGCTAGCGGGCAATGAGCAGTTCTTC
TRBJ1-2 NA TRBD1 TRBV27 CASSFTGAYGYTF TGTGCCAGCAGTTTCACAGGGGCCTATGGCTACACCTTC
TRBJ1-1 once NA TRBV5-6 CASSPVGRPVGNPEAFF TGTGCCAGCAGCCCTGTCGGGAGACCGGTGGGAAACCCTGAAGCTTTCTTT
TRBJ1-6 few NA TRBV5-4 CASSLGPGQLNSPLHF TGTGCCAGCAGCTTGGGGCCCGGACAATTGAATTCACCCCTCCACTTT